Listed below are T cell receptor beta chains from one sample, sequenced in a study of shared clonotypes between healthy human individuals. Sequencing was performed with immunoSEQ multiplex PCR; in TCRdb, only in-frame clones are kept and a portion is missing. The sample lists about 680,000 clones, more than 70% occurring once. The sample consisted of memory CD4+ T cells sorted from blood. The receptors were sampled from a woman aged 25-40 years in good health. Both conserved end residues are trimmed from each CDR3. The order of the fields is D gene, J gene, V gene, CDR3 protein. A D gene is named only where the DNA matches it firmly.

TRBD2 | TRBJ2-2 | TRBV5-1 | ASRLREGANTGELF
NA | TRBJ2-7 | TRBV11-2 | ASSSSRGGTYEQY
NA | TRBJ1-4 | TRBV30 | AWGGQRNEKLF
TRBD2 | TRBJ2-7 | TRBV10-2 | ASCLAGTYEQY
NA | TRBJ2-5 | TRBV7-9 | ASSPGPLQETQY
NA | TRBJ2-1 | TRBV6-5 | ASRAPGDEQF
TRBD2 | TRBJ2-2 | TRBV2 | ASSGRSSGSSGELF
NA | TRBJ2-7 | TRBV5-6 | ASSLGYEQY
NA | TRBJ2-1 | TRBV5-1 | ASSPDGRLAGYGEQF
TRBD1 | TRBJ2-7 | TRBV2 | ASSERWGQGAYEQY
NA | TRBJ2-1 | TRBV2 | ASGRRYEQF
NA | TRBJ2-2 | TRBV5-1 | ASSLGLGANTGELF
NA | TRBJ2-7 | TRBV10-3 | AISESGYEQY
TRBD2 | TRBJ2-5 | TRBV15 | ATSRPGLAGGKLQETQY
TRBD1 | TRBJ1-5 | TRBV6-1 | ASRARTGDNQPQH
NA | TRBJ1-2 | TRBV18 | ASSLRTGGNYGYT
NA | TRBJ2-1 | TRBV28 | ASSLSEVSSYNEQF
NA | TRBJ1-1 | TRBV5-1 | ASSLGDGDEAF
NA | TRBJ2-7 | TRBV2 | ASRGRDAGGFEQY
NA | TRBJ2-1 | TRBV20-1 | SARKGLQRF
NA | TRBJ2-3 | TRBV7-9 | ASSGDGGLFTDTQY
TRBD2 | TRBJ2-2 | TRBV27 | ASSPSRLAGGTGELF